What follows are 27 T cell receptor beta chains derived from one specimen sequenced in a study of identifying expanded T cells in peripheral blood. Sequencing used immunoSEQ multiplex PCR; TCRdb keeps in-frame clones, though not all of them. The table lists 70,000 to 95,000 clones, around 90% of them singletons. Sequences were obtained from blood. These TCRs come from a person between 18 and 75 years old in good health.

The CDR3 DNA reads as TGTGCCAGTAGCCTGACAATCCTCTCTGGAAACACCATATATTTT. Protein sequence: CASSLTILSGNTIYF. This sequence joins TRBV19 and TRBJ1-3; D gene uncertain. The germline V gene has CDR1 LNHDA and CDR2 SQIVND (reference sequence). V lost 6 bases and J lost 0, with 12 bases in between. CDR3 length: 15 amino acids. The full variable domain, in which reference TRBV19 and TRBJ1-3 provide the parts outside the CDR3, is DGGITQSPKYLFRKEGQNVTLSCEQNLNHDAMYWYRQDPGQGLRLIYYSQIVNDFQKGDIAEGYSVSREKKESFPLTVTSAQKNPTAFYLCASSLTILSGNTIYFGEGSWLTVV.

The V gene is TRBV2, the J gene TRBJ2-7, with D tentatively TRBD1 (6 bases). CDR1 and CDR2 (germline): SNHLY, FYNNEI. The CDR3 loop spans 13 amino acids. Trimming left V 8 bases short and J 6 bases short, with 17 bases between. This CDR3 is CASSKWGLGEQYF. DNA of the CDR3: TGTGCCAGCTCAAAGTGGGGGCTCGGCGAGCAGTACTTC.

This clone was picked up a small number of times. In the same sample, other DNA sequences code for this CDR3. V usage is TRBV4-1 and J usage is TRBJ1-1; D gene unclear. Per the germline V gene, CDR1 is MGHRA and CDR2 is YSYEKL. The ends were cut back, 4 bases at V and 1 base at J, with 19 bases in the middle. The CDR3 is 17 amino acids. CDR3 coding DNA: TGCGCCAGCAGCCCTAGCGAGAGCCTGTCAGGGAACACTGAAGCTTTCTTT. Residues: CASSPSESLSGNTEAFF.

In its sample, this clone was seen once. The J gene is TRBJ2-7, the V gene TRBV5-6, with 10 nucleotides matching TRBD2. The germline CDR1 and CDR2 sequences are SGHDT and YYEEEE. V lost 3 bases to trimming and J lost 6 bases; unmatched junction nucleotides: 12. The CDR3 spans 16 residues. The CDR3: CASSYPLAGGTVEQYF. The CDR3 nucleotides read TGTGCCAGCAGCTACCCTTTAGCGGGGGGAACGGTCGAGCAGTACTTC.

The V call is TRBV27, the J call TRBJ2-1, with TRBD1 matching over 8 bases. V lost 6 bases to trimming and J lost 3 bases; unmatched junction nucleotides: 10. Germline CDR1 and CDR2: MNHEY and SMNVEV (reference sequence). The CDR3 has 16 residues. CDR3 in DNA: TGTGCCAGCAGGGTGCGACAGGGGAGTTTCTACAATGAGCAGTTCTTC. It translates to CASRVRQGSFYNEQFF.

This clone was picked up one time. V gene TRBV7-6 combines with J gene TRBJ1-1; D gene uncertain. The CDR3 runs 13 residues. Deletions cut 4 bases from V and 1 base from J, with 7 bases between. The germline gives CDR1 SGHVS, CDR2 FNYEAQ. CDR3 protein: CASSSGGNTEAFF. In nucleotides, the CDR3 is TGTGCCAGCAGCTCCGGCGGGAACACTGAAGCTTTCTTT.

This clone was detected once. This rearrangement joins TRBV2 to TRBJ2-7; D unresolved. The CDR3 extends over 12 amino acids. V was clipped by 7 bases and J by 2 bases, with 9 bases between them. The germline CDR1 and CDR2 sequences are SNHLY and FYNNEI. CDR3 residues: CASTPSTYEQYF. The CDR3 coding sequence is TGTGCCAGCACCCCATCCACCTACGAGCAGTACTTC.

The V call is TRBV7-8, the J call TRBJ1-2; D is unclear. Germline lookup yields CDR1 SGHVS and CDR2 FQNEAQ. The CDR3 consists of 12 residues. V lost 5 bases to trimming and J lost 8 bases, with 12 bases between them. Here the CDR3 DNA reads TGTGCCAGCAGCGAATTCCGGGCGGGCTACACCTTC. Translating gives CASSEFRAGYTF.

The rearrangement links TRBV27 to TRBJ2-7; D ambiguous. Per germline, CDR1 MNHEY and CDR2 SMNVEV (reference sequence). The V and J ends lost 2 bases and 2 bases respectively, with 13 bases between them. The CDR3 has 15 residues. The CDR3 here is CASSLDAASPYEQYF. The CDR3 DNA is TGTGCCAGCAGTTTAGACGCGGCCTCCCCCTACGAGCAGTACTTC.

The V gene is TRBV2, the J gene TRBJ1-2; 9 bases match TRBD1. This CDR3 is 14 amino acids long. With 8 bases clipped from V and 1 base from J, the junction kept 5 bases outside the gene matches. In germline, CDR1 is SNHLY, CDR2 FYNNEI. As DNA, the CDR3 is TGTGCCAGCCTCTACAGGGGGCTTAACTATGGCTACACCTTC. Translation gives CASLYRGLNYGYTF. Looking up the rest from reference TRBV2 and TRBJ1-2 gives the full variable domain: EPEVTQTPSHQVTQMGQEVILRCVPISNHLYFYWYRQILGQKVEFLVSFYNNEISEKSEIFDDQFSVERPDGSNFTLKIRSTKLEDSAMYFCASLYRGLNYGYTFGSGTRLTVV.

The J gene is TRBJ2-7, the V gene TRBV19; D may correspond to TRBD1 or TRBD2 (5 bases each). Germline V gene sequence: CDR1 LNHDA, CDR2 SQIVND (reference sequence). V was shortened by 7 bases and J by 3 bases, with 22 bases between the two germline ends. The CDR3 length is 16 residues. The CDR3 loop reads CASIGPPGRKFYEQYF. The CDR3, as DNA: TGTGCCAGTATAGGCCCACCGGGACGGAAATTCTACGAGCAGTACTTC.

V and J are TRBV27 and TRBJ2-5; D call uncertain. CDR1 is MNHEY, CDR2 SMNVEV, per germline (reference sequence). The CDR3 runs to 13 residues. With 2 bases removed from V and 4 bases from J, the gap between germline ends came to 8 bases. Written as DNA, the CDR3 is TGTGCCAGCAGTTTAGGCCGAAGAGAGACCCAGTACTTC. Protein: CASSLGRRETQYF.

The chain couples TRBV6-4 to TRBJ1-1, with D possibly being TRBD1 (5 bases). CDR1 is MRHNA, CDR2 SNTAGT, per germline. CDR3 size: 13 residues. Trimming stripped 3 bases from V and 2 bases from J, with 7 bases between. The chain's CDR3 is CASSEGENTEAFF. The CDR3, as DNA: TGTGCCAGCAGTGAAGGGGAAAACACTGAAGCTTTCTTT.

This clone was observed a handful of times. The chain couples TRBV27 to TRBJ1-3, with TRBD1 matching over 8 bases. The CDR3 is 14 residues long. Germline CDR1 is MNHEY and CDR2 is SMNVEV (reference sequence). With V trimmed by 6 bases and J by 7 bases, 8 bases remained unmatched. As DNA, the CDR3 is TGTGCCAGCAGATCAGCAGGGGGCGGGAACACCATATATTTT. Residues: CASRSAGGGNTIYF.

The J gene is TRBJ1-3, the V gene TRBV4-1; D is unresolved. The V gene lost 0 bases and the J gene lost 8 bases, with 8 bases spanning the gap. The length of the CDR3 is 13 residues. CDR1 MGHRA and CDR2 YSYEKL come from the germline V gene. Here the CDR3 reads CASSQELRYTIYF. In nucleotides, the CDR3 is TGCGCCAGCAGCCAAGAGCTTAGATACACCATATATTTT.

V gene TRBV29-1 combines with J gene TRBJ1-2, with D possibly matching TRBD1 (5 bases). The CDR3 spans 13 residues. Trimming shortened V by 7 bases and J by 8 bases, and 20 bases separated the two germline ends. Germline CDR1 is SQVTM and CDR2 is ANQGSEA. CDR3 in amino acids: CSALGWGNEGYTF. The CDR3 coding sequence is TGCAGCGCCCTAGGGTGGGGGAACGAGGGCTACACCTTC.

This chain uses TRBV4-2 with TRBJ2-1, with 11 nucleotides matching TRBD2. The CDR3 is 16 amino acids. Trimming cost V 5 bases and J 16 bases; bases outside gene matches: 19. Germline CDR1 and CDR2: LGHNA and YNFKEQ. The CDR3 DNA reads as TGTGCCAGCAGCTCCGGGCCCCTAGCGGGGGGCACAGGGCGTTTCTTC. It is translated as CASSSGPLAGGTGRFF.

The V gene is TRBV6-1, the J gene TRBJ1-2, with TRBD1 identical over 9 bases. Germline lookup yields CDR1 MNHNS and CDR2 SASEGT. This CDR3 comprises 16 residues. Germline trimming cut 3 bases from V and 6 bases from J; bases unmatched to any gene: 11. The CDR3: CASSEPGQGIHNGYTF. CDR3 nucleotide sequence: TGTGCCAGCAGTGAGCCGGGACAGGGTATTCATAATGGCTACACCTTC.

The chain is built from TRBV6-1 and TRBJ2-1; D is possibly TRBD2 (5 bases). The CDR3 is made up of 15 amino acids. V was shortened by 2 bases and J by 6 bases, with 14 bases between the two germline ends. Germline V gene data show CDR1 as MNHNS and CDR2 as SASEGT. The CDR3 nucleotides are TGTGCCAGCAGTGAACCCAGGAAAGGGAGCAATGAGCAGTTCTTC. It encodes CASSEPRKGSNEQFF.

The CDR3 protein is CASSNRDSATEAFF. CDR3 bases: TGTGCCAGCAGCAACCGGGACAGCGCCACTGAAGCTTTCTTT. The gene calls are TRBV7-9 and TRBJ1-1; 7 bases are shared with TRBD1. This CDR3 contains 14 residues. Germline V gene lookup returns CDR1 SEHNR and CDR2 FQNEAQ (reference sequence). V dropped 5 bases and J dropped 4; count of bases not matched to a gene: 7. Full variable domain (outside the CDR3, taken from reference TRBV7-9 and TRBJ1-1): DTGVSQNPRHKITKRGQNVTFRCDPISEHNRLYWYRQTLGQGPEFLTYFQNEAQLEKSRLLSDRFSAERPKGSFSTLEIQRTEQGDSAMYLCASSNRDSATEAFFGQGTRLTVV.

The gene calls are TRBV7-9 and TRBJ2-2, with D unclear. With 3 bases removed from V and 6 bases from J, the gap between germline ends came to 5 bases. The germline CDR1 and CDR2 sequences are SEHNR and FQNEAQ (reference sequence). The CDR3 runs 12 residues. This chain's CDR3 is CASSFYAGELFF. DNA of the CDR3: TGTGCCAGCAGCTTTTATGCCGGGGAGCTGTTTTTT.

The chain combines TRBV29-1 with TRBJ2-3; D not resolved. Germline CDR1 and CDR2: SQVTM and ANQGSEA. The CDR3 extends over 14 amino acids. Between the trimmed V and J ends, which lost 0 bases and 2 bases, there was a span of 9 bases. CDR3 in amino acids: CSVEEQLSTDTQYF. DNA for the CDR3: TGCAGCGTTGAAGAGCAGCTTTCCACAGATACGCAGTATTTT.

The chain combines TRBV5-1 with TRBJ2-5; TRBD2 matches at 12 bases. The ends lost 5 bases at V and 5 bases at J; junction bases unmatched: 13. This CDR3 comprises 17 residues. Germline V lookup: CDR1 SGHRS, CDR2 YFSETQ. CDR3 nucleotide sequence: TGCGCCAGCAGAGACTCTAGCGGGGGGGCCGAGGAGGAGACCCAGTACTTC. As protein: CASRDSSGGAEEETQYF.

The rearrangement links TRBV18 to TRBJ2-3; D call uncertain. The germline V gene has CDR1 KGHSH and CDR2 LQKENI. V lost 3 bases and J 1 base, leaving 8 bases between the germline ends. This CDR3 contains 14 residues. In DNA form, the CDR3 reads TGTGCCAGCTCACCTATAATACGCACAGATACGCAGTATTTT. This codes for CASSPIIRTDTQYF. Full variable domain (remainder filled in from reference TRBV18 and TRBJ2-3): NAGVMQNPRHLVRRRGQEARLRCSPMKGHSHVYWYRQLPEEGLKFMVYLQKENIIDESGMPKERFSAEFPKEGPSILRIQQVVRGDSAAYFCASSPIIRTDTQYFGPGTRLTVL.

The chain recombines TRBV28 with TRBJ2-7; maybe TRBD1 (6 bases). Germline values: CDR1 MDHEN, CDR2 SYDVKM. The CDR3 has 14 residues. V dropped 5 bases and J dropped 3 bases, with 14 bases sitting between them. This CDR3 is CASSPRDKNYEQYF. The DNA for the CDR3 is TGTGCCAGCAGTCCACGGGACAAGAACTACGAGCAGTACTTC.

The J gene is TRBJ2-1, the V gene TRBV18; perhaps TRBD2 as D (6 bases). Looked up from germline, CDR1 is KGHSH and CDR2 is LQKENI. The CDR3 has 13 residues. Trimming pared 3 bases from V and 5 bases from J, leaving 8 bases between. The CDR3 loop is CASSPASDNEQFF. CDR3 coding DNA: TGTGCCAGCTCACCGGCTAGCGACAATGAGCAGTTCTTC.

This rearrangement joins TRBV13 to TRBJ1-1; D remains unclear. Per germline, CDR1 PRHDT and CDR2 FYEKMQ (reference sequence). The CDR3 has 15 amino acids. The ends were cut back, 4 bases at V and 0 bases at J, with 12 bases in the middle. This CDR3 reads CASSSGRPMNTEAFF. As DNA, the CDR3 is TGTGCCAGCAGCTCCGGGAGGCCTATGAACACTGAAGCTTTCTTT.